This TCR beta chain was found in a study of T cells in Graves' hyperthyroidism and ophthalmopathy. Regions amplified from RNA transcripts were the TCR beta CDR3 regions. A set of HTBI primers served as the primers for a first-round RT-PCR of the TCR CDR3. TCRdb fed the multiplex PCR reads into MiXCR, producing one record per CDR3 protein. Seen here are about 280,000 distinct CDR3 sequences, 25% to 30% observed once, and the top ten hold roughly a quarter. V gave up 8 bases and J gave up 8 bases, with 21 bases separating them. The germline V gene has CDR1 MNHNS and CDR2 SASEGT. The CDR3 consists of 14 residues. Study-wide findings and caveats: Ophthalmopathy and stable hyperthyroidism were separated by a 13 V-J model.

Note on this clonotype: Antigen: not known.

V and J are TRBV6-1 and TRBJ1-2; D remains unclear. Sequencing input: blood. The source of this sequence is a man aged 35 to 55 with Graves' hyperthyroidism that later progressed to Graves' ophthalmopathy. Here the CDR3 DNA reads TGTGCCAGCTCCCTAGCCAAAGGGTTGCACGGCTACACCTTC. This encodes CASSLAKGLHGYTF.